A selection of T cell receptor beta chains follows, all from one sample in a study of blood T cell repertoires in COVID-19. Generated by immunoSEQ multiplex PCR, the TCRdb table keeps only in-frame clones and is missing some. There are a few hundred thousand clones in the sample; around 87% occur only once, and around 1.9% lies in the top ten. The sequenced material came from peripheral blood. The source of these receptors is a woman aged 60 to 75 with COVID-19, enrolled during active disease. The CDR3 runs from the conserved cysteine through the conserved F or W. D genes are given only for firm matches. Where a row states a size, it is once, few, many or the class of an expanded clone; other rows omit it.

d_call j_call clone_size v_call cdr3_nt cdr3_aa
. TRBJ1-5 . TRBV6-5 TGTGCCAGCAGTTCAGGGCTGAGTAATCAGCCCCAGCATTTT CASSSGLSNQPQHF
. TRBJ1-1 . TRBV18 TGTGCCAGCCACCGGACAGAGTTAAACACTGAAGCTTTCTTT CASHRTELNTEAFF
TRBD1 TRBJ2-2 once TRBV9 TGTGCCAGCAGCGTAGTAGGGGACAGGGGATGGACCGGGGAGCTGTTTTTT CASSVVGDRGWTGELFF
TRBD2 TRBJ2-5 once TRBV9 TGTGCCAGCAGCCTTCGGGGGGAAGAGACCCAGTACTTC CASSLRGEETQYF
TRBD1 TRBJ1-5 . TRBV6-2/TRBV6-3 TGTGCCAGCAGTTCACCCAGGGGGTGGGGCAATCAGCCCCAGCATTTT CASSSPRGWGNQPQHF
TRBD1 TRBJ1-1 . TRBV7-3 TGTGCCAGCAGAGGGACAGGGAGTGACACTGAAGCTTTCTTT CASRGTGSDTEAFF
. TRBJ2-3 . TRBV7-9 TGTGCCAGCAGCTCAACGCGGGGAGGAACTACTAGCACAGATACGCAGTATTTT CASSSTRGGTTSTDTQYF
. TRBJ1-4 . TRBV18 TGTGCCAGCTCACCAGGGGCTGGTTCGGGTGAAAAACTGTTTTTT CASSPGAGSGEKLFF
. TRBJ1-2 . TRBV7-2 TGTGCCAGCAGCGTCGAGGGCCTGAACTATGGCTACACCTTC CASSVEGLNYGYTF
TRBD1 TRBJ1-2 medium-sized TRBV2 TGTGCCAGCAGTGAACTTTCAGGGGGCTGGGGCTACACCTTC CASSELSGGWGYTF
TRBD1 TRBJ1-1 . TRBV5-1 TGCGCCAGCACCCAGGGGGGAGGTAACACTGAAGCTTTCTTT CASTQGGGNTEAFF
. TRBJ1-2 few TRBV19 TGTGCCAGTAGTATTATCGACAGAGCTAACTATGGCTACACCTTC CASSIIDRANYGYTF
. TRBJ1-1 . TRBV7-9 TGTGCCAGCAGCTTAGGGCGGACTGAAGCTTTCTTT CASSLGRTEAFF
. TRBJ2-1 . TRBV9 TGTGCCAGCAGCGTAGACAGGGCGGGTTTCGATGAGCAGTTCTTC CASSVDRAGFDEQFF
. TRBJ1-6 once TRBV4-2 TGTGCCAGCAGCCAAGGGATCGACAGGAATTCACCCCTCCACTTT CASSQGIDRNSPLHF
TRBD2 TRBJ2-3 . TRBV7-9 TGTGCCAGCAGCTCCTTATCGATACTAGCGGGGGGAACCACAGATACGCAGTATTTT CASSSLSILAGGTTDTQYF
. TRBJ2-5 . TRBV7-9 TGTGCCAGCAGCGATGGAGGATCCATCGGGACCCAGTACTTC CASSDGGSIGTQYF
. TRBJ1-1 . TRBV18 TGTGCCAGCTCGGCAGGAAGGGGAAGGCTAGACACTGAAGCTTTCTTT CASSAGRGRLDTEAFF
. TRBJ1-2 . TRBV10-2 TGCGCCAGCAGTGGCGCCTTGGGACAAAGTAACTATGGCTACACCTTC CASSGALGQSNYGYTF
. TRBJ1-1 . TRBV18 TGTGCCAGCTACACCACAGAAAACACTGAAGCTTTCTTT CASYTTENTEAFF
. TRBJ1-1 . TRBV7-9 TGTGCCAGCAGCTCTGAGGGAGAGCACACTGAAGCTTTCTTT CASSSEGEHTEAFF
TRBD1 TRBJ2-1 . TRBV4-1 TGCGCCAGCAGCCAATCGACAGGGGACAATGAGCAGTTCTTC CASSQSTGDNEQFF
. TRBJ2-7 . TRBV3-1/TRBV3-2 TGTGCCAGCAGCCTTCGGGGTTCCTACGAGCAGTACTTC CASSLRGSYEQYF
TRBD2 TRBJ2-3 . TRBV4-3 TGCGCCAGCAGCGCGAGCGGGGGGATCACAGATACGCAGTATTTT CASSASGGITDTQYF
. TRBJ2-5 . TRBV7-2 TGTGCCAGCAGCTTAAATTCGGGTGTAGAGACCCAGTACTTC CASSLNSGVETQYF
. TRBJ1-5 . TRBV10-3 TGTGCCATCAGTTGGACACTGAGCAATCAGCCCCAGCATTTT CAISWTLSNQPQHF
TRBD1 TRBJ1-6 . TRBV7-2 TGTGCCAGCAGCTTAAACTCAGGACAGGCCGTAAATTCACCCCTCCACTTT CASSLNSGQAVNSPLHF
. TRBJ1-1 . TRBV19 TGTGCCAGTAAGGCGGGGGGTTCGACTGAAGCTTTCTTT CASKAGGSTEAFF
. TRBJ2-7 . TRBV9 TGTGCCAGCAGCGTAGATCACGGCTCCTACGAGCAGTACTTC CASSVDHGSYEQYF
. TRBJ2-7 . TRBV6-5 TGTGCCAGCAGTAGGGACACAAACTACGAGCAGTACTTC CASSRDTNYEQYF
TRBD1 TRBJ2-7 . TRBV5-1 TGCGCCAGCAGGGCGGGACAGGGATACTCCTACGAGCAGTACTTC CASRAGQGYSYEQYF
. TRBJ1-2 . TRBV7-2 TGTGCCAGCAGCTTAGTTATAGTCGGAGGGAACTATGGCTACACCTTC CASSLVIVGGNYGYTF
. TRBJ2-7 . TRBV9 TGTGCCAGCAGCGTAGATGGGACCAGGGGCTACGAGCAGTACTTC CASSVDGTRGYEQYF
. TRBJ1-5 . TRBV7-2 TGTGCCAGCAGCGAGACATATAGCAATCAGCCCCAGCATTTT CASSETYSNQPQHF
. TRBJ2-1 . TRBV9 TGTGCCAGCAGCCCAGAAGGCCTAGCCAACTACAATGAGCAGTTCTTC CASSPEGLANYNEQFF
TRBD1 TRBJ1-1 . TRBV30 TGTGCCTGGAGTGTACAGGGGTACACTGAAGCTTTCTTT CAWSVQGYTEAFF
TRBD1 TRBJ1-1 . TRBV7-2 TGTGCCAGCAGCGCAGGACAGGTGGCGAACACTGAAGCTTTCTTT CASSAGQVANTEAFF
. TRBJ2-3 . TRBV9 TGTGCCAGCAGCGTAGCTTCAGATACGCAGTATTTT CASSVASDTQYF
. TRBJ1-5 . TRBV3-1/TRBV3-2 TGTGCCAGCAGCCCCAGTGGGGGGGCTCCCAATCAGCCCCAGCATTTT CASSPSGGAPNQPQHF
. TRBJ2-7 . TRBV7-9 TGTGCCAGCAGCTCTTCGGGGGGCCACGAGCAGTACTTC CASSSSGGHEQYF
TRBD2 TRBJ2-5 . TRBV7-2 TGTGCCAGCCGTAAGGGTTTAGCGGGTGGAGAGACCCAGTACTTC CASRKGLAGGETQYF
. TRBJ1-1 . TRBV29-1 TGCAGCGTTGACCTTCGTGGGGCAGTAGCTTTCTTT CSVDLRGAVAFF
. TRBJ1-2 . TRBV6-4 TGTGCCAGCAGTGACGCCGATCGGGGGGGGGCGAGGAACTATGGCTACACCTTC CASSDADRGGARNYGYTF